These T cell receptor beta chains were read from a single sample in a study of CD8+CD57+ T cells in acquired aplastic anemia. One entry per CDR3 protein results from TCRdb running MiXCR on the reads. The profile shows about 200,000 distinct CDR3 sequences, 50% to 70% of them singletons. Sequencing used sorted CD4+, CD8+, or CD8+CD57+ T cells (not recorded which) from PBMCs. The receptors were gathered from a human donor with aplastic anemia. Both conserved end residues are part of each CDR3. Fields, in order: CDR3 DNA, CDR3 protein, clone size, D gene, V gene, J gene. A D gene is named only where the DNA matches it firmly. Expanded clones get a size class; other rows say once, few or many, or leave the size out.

cdr3_nt: TGTGCCAGCAGTTCCCCTCAGGTGAGGCTCGGGGTCTACGAGCAGTACTTC
cdr3_aa: CASSSPQVRLGVYEQYF
clone_size: .
d_call: .
v_call: TRBV12-3/TRBV12-4
j_call: TRBJ2-7

cdr3_nt: TGTGCCAGCAGCCTGACAGGGGCGGGGAAGCCCCAGCATTTT
cdr3_aa: CASSLTGAGKPQHF
clone_size: many
d_call: TRBD1
v_call: TRBV7-9
j_call: TRBJ1-5

cdr3_nt: TGTGCCAGCAGCGTAATTCCGGGTGGGGTAGGCACAGATACGCAGTATTTT
cdr3_aa: CASSVIPGGVGTDTQYF
clone_size: .
d_call: .
v_call: TRBV9
j_call: TRBJ2-3

cdr3_nt: TGTGCCACCAGTGATTCGGGGACATCGCCGACAGGGGAAGAGCAGTACTTC
cdr3_aa: CATSDSGTSPTGEEQYF
clone_size: .
d_call: TRBD1
v_call: TRBV24-1
j_call: TRBJ2-7

cdr3_nt: TGTGCCAGCAATTTACTAGCCTCAGGGCACAATGAGCAGTTCTTC
cdr3_aa: CASNLLASGHNEQFF
clone_size: .
d_call: .
v_call: TRBV12-5
j_call: TRBJ2-1

cdr3_nt: TGTGCCAGCAGCACTGGGACTTCCCTCCACTTT
cdr3_aa: CASSTGTSLHF
clone_size: .
d_call: .
v_call: TRBV9
j_call: TRBJ1-6

cdr3_nt: TGTGCCAGCGGAAATAGCGGGAGCGGGAGCACCGGGGAGCTGTTTTTT
cdr3_aa: CASGNSGSGSTGELFF
clone_size: .
d_call: TRBD2
v_call: TRBV9
j_call: TRBJ2-2

cdr3_nt: TGTGCCAGTAGTATAGATAAGGGGCGCGAGCAGTACTTC
cdr3_aa: CASSIDKGREQYF
clone_size: few
d_call: .
v_call: TRBV19
j_call: TRBJ2-7

cdr3_nt: TGTGCCAGTAGTATTTCTTACAACACTGAAGCTTTCTTT
cdr3_aa: CASSISYNTEAFF
clone_size: .
d_call: .
v_call: TRBV19
j_call: TRBJ1-1

cdr3_nt: TGTGCCAGCAGTTCTGACGGATCCTACGAGCAGTACTTC
cdr3_aa: CASSSDGSYEQYF
clone_size: few
d_call: .
v_call: TRBV6-6
j_call: TRBJ2-7

cdr3_nt: TGTGCCAGCATCCCCGAACCAGCGGGGGGTGATGAGCAGTTCTTC
cdr3_aa: CASIPEPAGGDEQFF
clone_size: many
d_call: TRBD2
v_call: TRBV6-1
j_call: TRBJ2-1

cdr3_nt: TGTGCCAGCAGCGTAGAATCGGGCCGTGAAGCTTTCTTT
cdr3_aa: CASSVESGREAFF
clone_size: .
d_call: .
v_call: TRBV9
j_call: TRBJ1-1

cdr3_nt: TGTGCCAGCAGTGAGCGGGGGGAGAATTCACCCCTCCACTTT
cdr3_aa: CASSERGENSPLHF
clone_size: few
d_call: .
v_call: TRBV25-1
j_call: TRBJ1-6

cdr3_nt: TGTGCCAGCAGCTTGGAAATGGGTTTGGGAGATTCACCCCTCCACTTT
cdr3_aa: CASSLEMGLGDSPLHF
clone_size: many
d_call: .
v_call: TRBV5-8
j_call: TRBJ1-6

cdr3_nt: TGTGCCAGCAGCTCGCACTCGATGAACACTGAAGCTTTCTTT
cdr3_aa: CASSSHSMNTEAFF
clone_size: .
d_call: .
v_call: TRBV7-9
j_call: TRBJ1-1

cdr3_nt: TGTGCCAGCAGCTTACGGGACTCAAACACCTACGAGCAGTACTTC
cdr3_aa: CASSLRDSNTYEQYF
clone_size: .
d_call: .
v_call: TRBV7-8
j_call: TRBJ2-7

cdr3_nt: TGTGCCAGCAGTGAAGCTGGTAGACAGCCCCAGCATTTT
cdr3_aa: CASSEAGRQPQHF
clone_size: .
d_call: .
v_call: TRBV2
j_call: TRBJ1-5

cdr3_nt: TGTGCCAGCAGCTTAGATCGGGGAGGGGTGTATGGCTACACCTTC
cdr3_aa: CASSLDRGGVYGYTF
clone_size: .
d_call: .
v_call: TRBV7-2
j_call: TRBJ1-2

cdr3_nt: TGTGCCACCAGCAGAGATCTTTGGTCCCGTGGGGACACTGAAGCTTTCTTT
cdr3_aa: CATSRDLWSRGDTEAFF
clone_size: .
d_call: .
v_call: TRBV15
j_call: TRBJ1-1

cdr3_nt: TGTGCCAGCAGCGATCTCTACAAGCAGTACTTC
cdr3_aa: CASSDLYKQYF
clone_size: once
d_call: .
v_call: TRBV7-6
j_call: TRBJ2-7

cdr3_nt: TGCGCCAGCAGTGTCGGGGGGCGAGTAGGTTCACCCCTCCACTTT
cdr3_aa: CASSVGGRVGSPLHF
clone_size: .
d_call: .
v_call: TRBV5-1
j_call: TRBJ1-6

cdr3_nt: TGCAGTGCTCCCTCCGAGCGGGGGGTGGAGACCCAGTACTTC
cdr3_aa: CSAPSERGVETQYF
clone_size: .
d_call: TRBD2
v_call: TRBV20-1
j_call: TRBJ2-5

cdr3_nt: TGTGCCATCAGTGGTTTCTCAGGGGATAATGAAAAACTGTTTTTT
cdr3_aa: CAISGFSGDNEKLFF
clone_size: few
d_call: .
v_call: TRBV10-3
j_call: TRBJ1-4

cdr3_nt: TGTGCCAGCAGTGAATCGAGGTTTACGAGCACCGGGGAGCTGTTTTTT
cdr3_aa: CASSESRFTSTGELFF
clone_size: .
d_call: .
v_call: TRBV25-1
j_call: TRBJ2-2

cdr3_nt: TGTGCTAGCAGCTTAGCCGGGGAGTACGAGACCCAGTACTTC
cdr3_aa: CASSLAGEYETQYF
clone_size: few
d_call: .
v_call: TRBV7-7
j_call: TRBJ2-5

cdr3_nt: TGTGCCAGCAGTTTACACTCTGCCGGGGAGCTGTTTTTT
cdr3_aa: CASSLHSAGELFF
clone_size: once
d_call: .
v_call: TRBV12-3/TRBV12-4
j_call: TRBJ2-2

cdr3_nt: TGTGCCAGTAGTATCGGGACGGCGCAAGAGGCCCAGTACTTC
cdr3_aa: CASSIGTAQEAQYF
clone_size: once
d_call: .
v_call: TRBV19
j_call: TRBJ2-5

cdr3_nt: TGTGCCAGTAGTCAGGGGGCGGTTAACTATGGCTACACCTTC
cdr3_aa: CASSQGAVNYGYTF
clone_size: few
d_call: TRBD1
v_call: TRBV19
j_call: TRBJ1-2

cdr3_nt: TGCAGTGCTACGACAGGGGACGTCGGCGAAAAACTGTTTTTT
cdr3_aa: CSATTGDVGEKLFF
clone_size: .
d_call: TRBD1
v_call: TRBV20-1
j_call: TRBJ1-4

cdr3_nt: TGTGCCAGCAGCCGATCGGACAGGGGAGCAGATACGCAGTATTTT
cdr3_aa: CASSRSDRGADTQYF
clone_size: .
d_call: TRBD1
v_call: TRBV7-9
j_call: TRBJ2-3

cdr3_nt: TGTGCCAGCAGCCTCGGACAGGGTTTCTCCTACGAGCAGTACTTC
cdr3_aa: CASSLGQGFSYEQYF
clone_size: .
d_call: TRBD1
v_call: TRBV2
j_call: TRBJ2-7

cdr3_nt: TGTGCCAGCAGTTTGGCTGCCACGGAGCAGTACTTC
cdr3_aa: CASSLAATEQYF
clone_size: many
d_call: .
v_call: TRBV12-3/TRBV12-4
j_call: TRBJ2-7

cdr3_nt: TGCAGCGCCAGCCCATCGGTGTGGGCTGAAGCTTTCTTT
cdr3_aa: CSASPSVWAEAFF
clone_size: once
d_call: .
v_call: TRBV29-1
j_call: TRBJ1-1

cdr3_nt: TGTGCCACTAATACCGGGACAGGGGGCGTCGAGAACACCGGGGAGCTGTTTTTT
cdr3_aa: CATNTGTGGVENTGELFF
clone_size: many
d_call: TRBD1
v_call: TRBV15
j_call: TRBJ2-2

cdr3_nt: TGTGCCAGCAGTGTGCAAAGGGGGAACACTGAAGCTTTCTTT
cdr3_aa: CASSVQRGNTEAFF
clone_size: .
d_call: .
v_call: TRBV2
j_call: TRBJ1-1

cdr3_nt: TGTGCCAGTAGTATTAGTCAGGGGGCCATAGATACGCAGTATTTT
cdr3_aa: CASSISQGAIDTQYF
clone_size: .
d_call: TRBD1
v_call: TRBV19
j_call: TRBJ2-3

cdr3_nt: TGTGCCAGCAAAGGGGGTGTCAATCAGCCCCAGCATTTT
cdr3_aa: CASKGGVNQPQHF
clone_size: .
d_call: .
v_call: TRBV6-5
j_call: TRBJ1-5

cdr3_nt: TGTGCCAGCAGCTTAGCCGGCAGAGGCTCCTACGAGCAGTACTTC
cdr3_aa: CASSLAGRGSYEQYF
clone_size: .
d_call: .
v_call: TRBV7-9
j_call: TRBJ2-7

cdr3_nt: TGTGCCAGCAGCTTAGCGCCCATCCTCTATGGCTACACCTTC
cdr3_aa: CASSLAPILYGYTF
clone_size: .
d_call: .
v_call: TRBV7-2
j_call: TRBJ1-2

cdr3_nt: TGTGCTAGCAGCTTAAGCCGCTACACTGAAGCTTTCTTT
cdr3_aa: CASSLSRYTEAFF
clone_size: few
d_call: .
v_call: TRBV7-7
j_call: TRBJ1-1

cdr3_nt: TGTGCCAGCAGCCAGAGCGGGGGACAAGAGACCCAGTACTTC
cdr3_aa: CASSQSGGQETQYF
clone_size: .
d_call: TRBD2
v_call: TRBV7-9
j_call: TRBJ2-5

cdr3_nt: TGTGCCATCAGTCCCGCCCTACGGGATGAGCAGTTCTTC
cdr3_aa: CAISPALRDEQFF
clone_size: .
d_call: .
v_call: TRBV10-3
j_call: TRBJ2-1

cdr3_nt: TGTGCCAGCAGCGATACTTCTAGCGTAAGTCCCTACGAGCAGTACTTC
cdr3_aa: CASSDTSSVSPYEQYF
clone_size: .
d_call: .
v_call: TRBV7-9
j_call: TRBJ2-7

cdr3_nt: TGTGCCAGTAGTATGCTTAATAGCAATCAGCCCCAGCATTTT
cdr3_aa: CASSMLNSNQPQHF
clone_size: .
d_call: .
v_call: TRBV19
j_call: TRBJ1-5

cdr3_nt: TGTGCCAGCACCACCCAGGGGGCAGGGTCACCCCTCCACTTT
cdr3_aa: CASTTQGAGSPLHF
clone_size: few
d_call: TRBD1
v_call: TRBV2
j_call: TRBJ1-6

cdr3_nt: TGTGCCAGCAGCTTAGGTGCAGGGTTCTCCTACGAGCAGTACTTC
cdr3_aa: CASSLGAGFSYEQYF
clone_size: .
d_call: .
v_call: TRBV7-2
j_call: TRBJ2-7

cdr3_nt: TGTGCCAGCAGCTTAACTCCAGTGAACACTGAAGCTTTCTTT
cdr3_aa: CASSLTPVNTEAFF
clone_size: .
d_call: .
v_call: TRBV7-8
j_call: TRBJ1-1

cdr3_nt: TGTGCCAGCAGCTTAGCCGGGACAGGGAATGGCTACACCTTC
cdr3_aa: CASSLAGTGNGYTF
clone_size: .
d_call: TRBD1
v_call: TRBV7-9
j_call: TRBJ1-2

cdr3_nt: TGTGCCAGCAGTGCGTACCAACCGACGGGGGAGCAGTACTTC
cdr3_aa: CASSAYQPTGEQYF
clone_size: few
d_call: .
v_call: TRBV25-1
j_call: TRBJ2-7

cdr3_nt: TGTGCCAGCAGCCCTGGACAGGTCAATGAGCAGTTCTTC
cdr3_aa: CASSPGQVNEQFF
clone_size: few
d_call: TRBD1
v_call: TRBV7-9
j_call: TRBJ2-1

cdr3_nt: TGCAGTGCTAGGAATAGACAGGGGTTGGCCTACGAGCAGTACTTC
cdr3_aa: CSARNRQGLAYEQYF
clone_size: .
d_call: TRBD1
v_call: TRBV20-1
j_call: TRBJ2-7

cdr3_nt: TGTGCCAGCGGTCCCAGGAACACTGAAGCTTTCTTT
cdr3_aa: CASGPRNTEAFF
clone_size: few
d_call: .
v_call: TRBV25-1
j_call: TRBJ1-1

cdr3_nt: TGTGCCAGTAGTATTCCGGGACGAGCAGTCGAGACCCAGTACTTC
cdr3_aa: CASSIPGRAVETQYF
clone_size: .
d_call: .
v_call: TRBV19
j_call: TRBJ2-5

cdr3_nt: TGTGCCAGCAGCCGAACGACAGGGAGTTATGGCTACACCTTC
cdr3_aa: CASSRTTGSYGYTF
clone_size: .
d_call: TRBD1
v_call: TRBV2
j_call: TRBJ1-2

cdr3_nt: TGTGCCACCGGCAGAGAGGGGACAGGCTCTTACTATGGCTACACCTTC
cdr3_aa: CATGREGTGSYYGYTF
clone_size: .
d_call: TRBD1
v_call: TRBV15
j_call: TRBJ1-2

cdr3_nt: TGTGCCAGCAGCTTAGTGTCGGGAGCTAACTTGGGGGAGCAGTACTTC
cdr3_aa: CASSLVSGANLGEQYF
clone_size: .
d_call: .
v_call: TRBV7-2
j_call: TRBJ2-7